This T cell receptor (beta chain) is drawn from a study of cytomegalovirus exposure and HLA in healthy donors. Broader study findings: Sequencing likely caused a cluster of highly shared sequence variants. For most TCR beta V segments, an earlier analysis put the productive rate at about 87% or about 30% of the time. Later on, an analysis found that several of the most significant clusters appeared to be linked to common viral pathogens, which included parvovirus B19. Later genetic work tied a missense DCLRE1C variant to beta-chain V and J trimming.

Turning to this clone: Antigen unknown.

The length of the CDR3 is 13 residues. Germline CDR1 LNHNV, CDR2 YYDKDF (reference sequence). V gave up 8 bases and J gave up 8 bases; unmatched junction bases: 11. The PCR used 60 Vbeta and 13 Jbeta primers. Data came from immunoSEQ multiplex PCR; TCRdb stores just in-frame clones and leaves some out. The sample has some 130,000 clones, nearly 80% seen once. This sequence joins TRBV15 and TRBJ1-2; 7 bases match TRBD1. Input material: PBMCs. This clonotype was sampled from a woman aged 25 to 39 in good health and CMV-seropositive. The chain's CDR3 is CATDPTGVGGYTF. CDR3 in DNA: TGTGCCACCGATCCCACAGGGGTTGGCGGCTACACCTTC.